Shown below are 19 T cell receptor beta chains from a single sample sequenced in a study of T cell responses to AZD1222 COVID-19 vaccine. The repertoire was sequenced with immunoSEQ multiplex PCR; TCRdb's copy has only in-frame clones and lacks some. Of about 130,000 clones detected, 85% to 95% appear once; the ten largest clones hold 0.85% to 0.95%. The source was peripheral blood, collected on day 0 of AZD1222 vaccination. Every receptor here comes from an adult in good health.

The chain employs TRBV5-1 and TRBJ1-4; TRBD1 might be the D (5 bases). The CDR3 sequence is 14 residues long. The V end was cut by 2 bases, the J end by 5 bases, with 10 bases between. Germline-derived CDR1 and CDR2 are SGHRS and YFSETQ. The CDR3 sequence is CASSLQAPNEKLFF. In DNA form, the CDR3 reads TGCGCCAGCAGCTTACAGGCGCCGAATGAAAAACTGTTTTTT.

V gene TRBV7-2 combines with J gene TRBJ2-1; 12 positions agree with TRBD2. CDR3 length: 16 amino acids. CDR1 SGHTA and CDR2 FQGNSA come from the germline V gene. J gave up 9 bases and V 5 bases, and 11 bases lay outside the gene matches. The CDR3 DNA sequence: TGTGCCAGCAGCATCCGCCGGGCTAGCGGGGGGGGTGAGCAGTTCTTC. Translating it yields CASSIRRASGGGEQFF. The full variable domain, in which reference TRBV7-2 and TRBJ2-1 provide the parts outside the CDR3, is GAGVSQSPSNKVTEKGKDVELRCDPISGHTALYWYRQSLGQGLEFLIYFQGNSAPDKSGLPSDRFSAERTGGSVSTLTIQRTQQEDSAVYLCASSIRRASGGGEQFFGPGTRLTVL.

The J gene is TRBJ2-1, the V gene TRBV5-1; no reliable D call. Germline CDR1 SGHRS, CDR2 YFSETQ. The length of the CDR3 is 11 residues. V gave up 6 bases and J gave up 8 bases, with 9 bases separating them. CDR3 sequence reads: CASTKGYEQFF. CDR3 nucleotide sequence: TGCGCCAGCACCAAAGGCTATGAGCAGTTCTTC.

The rearrangement uses TRBV11-3 and TRBJ2-1; no clear D gene. CDR3 length equals 13 residues. Between the trimmed V and J ends, which lost 1 base and 7 bases, there was a span of 8 bases. CDR1 SGHNT and CDR2 YENEEA come from the germline V gene. In nucleotides, the CDR3 is TGTGCCAGCAGCTTAGTCTCCGGGAATGAGCAGTTCTTC. Translating gives CASSLVSGNEQFF.

The CDR3 spells CASSPTGTGQQNTF. The CDR3 region has the DNA TGCGCCAGCAGCCCAACCGGGACAGGGCAACAAAACACCTTC. This sequence joins TRBV5-1 and TRBJ1-2, with 9 bases identical to TRBD1. V lost 4 bases and J lost 12; bases outside the gene matches: 13. Germline V gives CDR1 SGHRS, CDR2 YFSETQ. This CDR3 contains 14 residues. Full variable domain (outside the CDR3, taken from reference TRBV5-1 and TRBJ1-2): KAGVTQTPRYLIKTRGQQVTLSCSPISGHRSVSWYQQTPGQGLQFLFEYFSETQRNKGNFPGRFSGRQFSNSRSEMNVSTLELGDSALYLCASSPTGTGQQNTFGSGTRLTVV.

This chain connects TRBV27 to TRBJ1-2; D is uncertain. Trimming removed 6 bases from V and 2 bases from J, with 13 bases in between. Germline V gives CDR1 MNHEY, CDR2 SMNVEV (reference sequence). The CDR3 loop spans 14 amino acids. For the CDR3, the DNA is TGTGCCAGCAGGGCCGCGGGATTCAACTATGGCTACACCTTC. It is translated as CASRAAGFNYGYTF.

This clone was seen just once. The chain carries TRBV6-6 and TRBJ2-7; 10 bases are shared with TRBD1. Trimming at V came to 6 bases and at J to 3 bases, leaving 11 bases not matched to a gene. The CDR3 consists of 16 residues. From germline, CDR1 is MNHNY and CDR2 SVGAGI (reference sequence). CDR3 in amino acids: CASSRPGQGKRYEQYF. The CDR3 region has the DNA TGTGCCAGCAGCCGACCGGGACAGGGGAAGCGCTACGAGCAGTACTTC.

The CDR3 nucleotides are TGTGCCAGTAGTATCGCAGGGAGGAGTACTGAAGCTTTCTTT. Its protein is CASSIAGRSTEAFF. The chain employs TRBV19 and TRBJ1-1; possible D gene TRBD1, 5 bases. Trimming shortened V by 3 bases and J by 5 bases, and 13 bases separated the two germline ends. This CDR3 has 14 amino acids. Per the germline V gene, CDR1 is LNHDA and CDR2 is SQIVND (reference sequence).

The chain has TRBV5-8 and TRBJ1-5; TRBD1 might be the D (5 bases). The V gene lost 0 bases and the J gene lost 6 bases, with 10 bases spanning the gap. From germline, CDR1 is SGHTS and CDR2 YDEGEE. The CDR3 length is 14 residues. The CDR3 here is CASSLEQEVQPQHF. The CDR3 DNA sequence: TGTGCCAGCAGCTTGGAACAGGAGGTTCAGCCCCAGCATTTT.

V and J are TRBV19 and TRBJ1-2, with 7 bases aligning to TRBD1. J was trimmed by 2 bases and V by 8 bases; bases with no gene match: 8. The CDR3 contains 14 residues. Germline lookup yields CDR1 LNHDA and CDR2 SQIVND (reference sequence). CDR3 nucleotide sequence: TGTGCCAGTTGCCCATTGACAGGGAACTATGGCTACACCTTC. Its protein product is CASCPLTGNYGYTF.

V and J are TRBV6-6 and TRBJ2-7; 8 bases agree with TRBD2. This CDR3 contains 13 residues. J was trimmed by 1 base and V by 6 bases; bases with no gene match: 2. In germline, CDR1 is MNHNY, CDR2 SVGAGI (reference sequence). DNA of the CDR3: TGTGCCAGCAGCTTAGCGGGGTCCTACGAGCAGTACTTC. The encoded protein is CASSLAGSYEQYF.

With regard to this clone: The sample has other DNA sequences that encode this CDR3 too. The V gene is TRBV19, the J gene TRBJ2-1, with D maybe TRBD2 (5 bases). The CDR3 is 14 amino acids. Germline-derived CDR1 and CDR2 are LNHDA and SQIVND (reference sequence). The V gene lost 0 bases and the J gene lost 4 bases, with 7 bases spanning the gap. The CDR3 DNA sequence: TGTGCCAGTAGTATAGATTCGGGGTACAATGAGCAGTTCTTC. It translates to CASSIDSGYNEQFF.

This sequence joins TRBV11-2 and TRBJ2-1; 11 bases are shared with TRBD2. CDR3 length equals 13 residues. V lost 1 base and J lost 16; bases outside the gene matches: 6. The germline V gene has CDR1 SGHAT and CDR2 FQNNGV. The CDR3 DNA is TGTGCCAGCAGCTTAGTGATAGCGGGGGGGCGATTCTTC. Its protein product is CASSLVIAGGRFF. Filled out from reference TRBV11-2 and TRBJ2-1, the complete variable domain reads EAGVAQSPRYKIIEKRQSVAFWCNPISGHATLYWYQQILGQGPKLLIQFQNNGVVDDSQLPKDRFSAERLKGVDSTLKIQPAKLEDSAVYLCASSLVIAGGRFFGPGTRLTVL.

The J gene is TRBJ2-1, the V gene TRBV11-3; D ambiguous. CDR1 is SGHNT and CDR2 is YENEEA in the germline V gene. V lost 4 bases and J lost 10, with 14 bases in between. The CDR3 has 13 residues. DNA of the CDR3: TGTGCCAGCAGCTCCTCGCTAGGAGAAGAGCAGTTCTTC. Its protein product is CASSSSLGEEQFF.

This clone was seen more than once but under ten times. The chain links TRBV12-5 to TRBJ1-2; 7 nucleotides agree with TRBD1. CDR3 length equals 17 residues. Germline V CDR1 and CDR2: LGHNT, FRNRAP. V gave up 2 bases and J gave up 0 bases; unmatched junction bases: 9. The CDR3 DNA reads TGTGCTAGTGGTTTGAGCTTCGACAGGGTACCTAACTATGGCTACACCTTC. Translating gives CASGLSFDRVPNYGYTF.

About this clone itself: The junction differs from germline at one of its ends, possibly a read error. The chain's CDR3 is CVTSDSDRGRWADTQYF. The CDR3 DNA is TGTGTCACCAGTGATTCCGACAGGGGGCGATGGGCAGATACGCAGTATTTT. The genes are TRBV24-1 and TRBJ2-3; TRBD1 matches 10 bases. CDR1 KGHDR and CDR2 SFDVKD come from the germline V gene. CDR3 length: 17 amino acids.

In its sample, this clone was seen once. The CDR3: CASSKGGREQYF. The DNA for the CDR3 is TGTGCCAGTTCCAAAGGGGGAAGGGAGCAGTACTTC. V and J are TRBV19 and TRBJ2-7; D perhaps matches TRBD1 (6 bases). Germline lookup yields CDR1 LNHDA and CDR2 SQIVND (reference sequence). This CDR3 comprises 12 residues. V was pared by 8 bases and J by 7 bases, with 15 bases between.

CDR3 DNA: TGTGCCAGCACTAGCGGGGGGACCGGGGAGCTGTTTTTT. Translation gives CASTSGGTGELFF. The V gene is TRBV6-6, the J gene TRBJ2-2, with TRBD2 matching 11 bases. V lost 7 bases to trimming and J lost 5 bases; unmatched junction nucleotides: 0. This CDR3 contains 13 residues. Germline V gene data show CDR1 as MNHNY and CDR2 as SVGAGI (reference sequence).

The CDR3 DNA reads TGTGCCAGTAGTATTGTCGGATATAGAGCTTTCTTT. Its translation is CASSIVGYRAFF. V gene TRBV19 combines with J gene TRBJ1-1, with D unresolved. The CDR3 consists of 12 residues. Germline CDR1 LNHDA, CDR2 SQIVND (reference sequence). V was clipped by 3 bases and J by 10 bases, with 12 bases between them.